Given below is one T cell receptor beta chain in context. The sample is drawn from a study of T cells in Graves' hyperthyroidism and ophthalmopathy. The investigators amplified TCR beta CDR3 regions from RNA transcripts. Primed by the HTBI set, a first-round RT-PCR was run on the TCR CDR3. TCRdb fed the multiplex PCR reads into MiXCR, producing one record per CDR3 protein. This sample yields hundreds of thousands of distinct CDR3 sequences, of which just under 45% are seen a single time; under 8.5% belongs to the top ten. The CDR3 runs to 14 residues. Germline V gene lookup returns CDR1 KGHDR and CDR2 SFDVKD. The germline V and J ends were trimmed by 4 bases and 7 bases, with 10 bases remaining between them.

The TCR comes from an adult man with Graves' disease, either hyperthyroidism or ophthalmopathy (not recorded which). The sample consisted of peripheral blood or thyroid tissue (not recorded which). This chain connects TRBV24-1 to TRBJ1-6; D possibly corresponds to TRBD1 (5 bases). CDR3 in DNA: TGTGCCACCAGTGAAGGGGTAGGCAATTCACCCCTCCACTTT. The encoded protein is CATSEGVGNSPLHF.